Reported below is one TCR beta chain. Its antigen is unidentified. The same CDR3 arises from other DNA sequences in this sample as well. The sample comes from a study of shared clonotypes between healthy human individuals. Study-level background: The plates for each donor numbered three CD4 naive, three CD4 memory, two CD8 naive and one CD8 memory. Study results and limitations: A handful of donors shared around 5% of their naive CD4 clonotypes.

This CDR3 has 15 amino acids. Germline lookup yields CDR1 SGHTA and CDR2 FQGTGA. The V gene end was trimmed by 2 bases and the J gene end by 0 bases; junction bases not matched to a gene: 2. Evenly divided among several immunoSEQ plates was the genomic DNA of each subset. Here immunoSEQ multiplex PCR was the method, and the copy in TCRdb shows in-frame clones only, minus some. Of roughly 2.2 million clones in the sample, approximately 95% are singletons; the top ten hold under 0.45%. Sequenced sample: naive CD4+ T cells from PBMCs. Described subset: CD45RA+ positively selected. The chain is built from TRBV7-3 and TRBJ2-3, with TRBD2 matching 7 bases. This TCR was recovered from a man younger than 35 in good health. Some clones in this sample may be carry-over from other donors' samples. The chain's CDR3 is CASSLAGASTDTQYF. The CDR3, as DNA: TGTGCCAGCAGCTTAGCGGGAGCTAGCACAGATACGCAGTATTTT.